These 13 T cell receptor beta chains were sequenced from one sample in a study of graft-versus-host responses after intestinal transplantation (dated by TCRdb to about 2021). Interpreted using the paper, the time point label stands for: cells obtained before transplantation from donor or recipient. Libraries were built with the immunoSEQ multiplex PCR assay. In its TCRdb copy, this immuneACCESS table keeps in-frame sequences only and misses some clones. Where compared with another copy, unresolved V genes explain less than half of these, and the others have no known cause. Within this sample are about 120,000 clones, with over 80% of them counted one time only. Of the sample, around 0.12% is held by the ten largest clones. These receptors' targets are unknown. The input for sequencing was unstimulated CD4+ T cells sorted from spleen or lymph node cells, taken before intestinal transplant. These receptor sequences come from a human donor who received an intestinal transplant.

The chain carries TRBV5-6 and TRBJ1-5; D remains ambiguous. Trimming pared 5 bases from V and 2 bases from J, leaving 14 bases between. Germline-derived CDR1 and CDR2 are SGHDT and YYEEEE. This CDR3 has 15 amino acids. CDR3 residues: CASSLAGGGNQPQHF. The CDR3 coding sequence is TGTGCCAGCAGTCTGGCGGGAGGCGGCAATCAGCCCCAGCATTTT.

The chain's CDR3 is CASSIPGTVQYEQYF. The CDR3 DNA reads TGTGCCAGCAGTATCCCCGGGACAGTTCAGTACGAGCAGTACTTC. The chain combines TRBV28 with TRBJ2-7, with 7 nucleotides matching TRBD1. Germline CDR1 and CDR2: MDHEN and SYDVKM. The V segment lost 5 bases and the J segment 4 bases; nucleotides outside the gene matches: 11. The CDR3 is 15 residues long.

This chain joins TRBV5-1 and TRBJ1-2; no clear D gene. The germline gives CDR1 SGHRS, CDR2 YFSETQ. This CDR3 has 14 amino acids. V lost 1 base and J 0 bases, leaving 7 bases between the germline ends. The CDR3 here is CASSLFRANYGYTF. The CDR3 DNA reads as TGCGCCAGCAGCTTGTTTCGAGCTAACTATGGCTACACCTTC.

This clone was picked up one time. The V gene is TRBV6-5, the J gene TRBJ2-7; 8 bases are a match to TRBD2. The CDR3 sequence is 13 residues long. V gave up 6 bases and J gave up 4 bases; unmatched junction bases: 5. Per the germline V gene, CDR1 is MNHEY and CDR2 is SVGAGI. CDR3 region: CASRGLEGYEQYF. Here the CDR3 DNA reads TGTGCCAGCAGGGGACTAGAAGGGTACGAGCAGTACTTC.

The V call is TRBV19, the J call TRBJ2-2; 7 nucleotides agree with TRBD1. J gave up 3 bases and V 9 bases, and 4 bases lay outside the gene matches. CDR3 length: 13 residues. Germline-derived CDR1 and CDR2 are LNHDA and SQIVND (reference sequence). CDR3 in DNA: TGTGCCAGCATCGGGACAGACACCGGGGAGCTGTTTTTT. Amino acids: CASIGTDTGELFF. Variable domain in full (rest from reference TRBV19 and TRBJ2-2): DGGITQSPKYLFRKEGQNVTLSCEQNLNHDAMYWYRQDPGQGLRLIYYSQIVNDFQKGDIAEGYSVSREKKESFPLTVTSAQKNPTAFYLCASIGTDTGELFFGEGSRLTVL.

V and J are TRBV27 and TRBJ1-4; a weak D match, TRBD1 (5 bases). Trimming took 0 bases from V and 6 from J, leaving 5 bases between them. There are 13 residues in the CDR3. Germline V gene sequence: CDR1 MNHEY, CDR2 SMNVEV (reference sequence). The CDR3 loop reads CASSLSRDEKLFF. The CDR3 coding sequence is TGTGCCAGCAGTTTATCCAGGGATGAAAAACTGTTTTTT.

The sample holds one count of this clone. V is TRBV19 and J is TRBJ2-7, with D possibly being TRBD1 or TRBD2 (6 bases each). Germline lookup yields CDR1 LNHDA and CDR2 SQIVND (reference sequence). V gave up 5 bases and J gave up 6 bases, with 23 bases separating them. The CDR3 has 16 amino acids. The CDR3 loop is CASSSPERGGRGEQYF. CDR3 nucleotide sequence: TGTGCCAGTAGTTCGCCGGAGAGAGGGGGGCGTGGCGAGCAGTACTTC.

The chain joins TRBV5-1 to TRBJ2-7; 10 bases are a match to TRBD1. Trimming took 0 bases from V and 1 from J; bases not matched to a gene: 7. This CDR3 has 17 amino acids. Germline CDR1 reads SGHRS; CDR2 reads YFSETQ. In nucleotides, the CDR3 is TGCGCCAGCAGCTTGGATTATCGGGACAGGGGTTCCTACGAGCAGTACTTC. It encodes CASSLDYRDRGSYEQYF.

The chain carries TRBV5-5 and TRBJ1-5; no definite D call. V was shortened by 2 bases and J by 2 bases, with 8 bases between the two germline ends. CDR1 and CDR2 (germline): SGHKS, YYEKEE (reference sequence). The CDR3 loop spans 14 amino acids. Here the CDR3 DNA reads TGTGCCAGCAGCTTCTGGCTGGGCAATCAGCCCCAGCATTTT. Amino acids: CASSFWLGNQPQHF.

The sample holds one count of this clone. This chain connects TRBV28 to TRBJ1-1; D gene unclear. The CDR3 totals 13 residues. Germline V lookup: CDR1 MDHEN, CDR2 SYDVKM. V was pared by 2 bases and J by 0 bases, with 4 bases between. CDR3 in DNA: TGTGCCAGCAGTTTAAGGGTGAACACTGAAGCTTTCTTT. Amino acid sequence: CASSLRVNTEAFF.

This sequence joins TRBV5-8 and TRBJ1-1, with a weak D call TRBD1 (6 bases). The CDR3 is 15 residues long. Trimming pared 4 bases from V and 0 bases from J, leaving 13 bases between. The germline gives CDR1 SGHTS, CDR2 YDEGEE. The CDR3 is CASSPGQFLNTEAFF. The CDR3 coding sequence is TGTGCCAGCAGCCCTGGACAGTTTCTGAACACTGAAGCTTTCTTT.

The chain is built from TRBV7-3 and TRBJ2-1; 9 bases map to TRBD2. J was trimmed by 2 bases and V by 5 bases; bases with no gene match: 7. Per the germline V gene, CDR1 is SGHTA and CDR2 is FQGTGA. The CDR3 runs to 16 residues. CDR3 nucleotides: TGTGCCAGCAGCCCTCGGACTAGCGTACCCTACAATGAGCAGTTCTTC. It specifies CASSPRTSVPYNEQFF. The variable domain in full, with the rest retrieved from reference TRBV7-3 and TRBJ2-1, is GAGVSQTPSNKVTEKGKYVELRCDPISGHTALYWYRQSLGQGPEFLIYFQGTGAADDSGLPNDRFFAVRPEGSVSTLKIQRTERGDSAVYLCASSPRTSVPYNEQFFGPGTRLTVL.

This chain joins TRBV5-1 and TRBJ1-2, with D possibly matching TRBD1 (5 bases). There are 13 residues in the CDR3. Germline V CDR1 and CDR2: SGHRS, YFSETQ. Between the trimmed V and J ends, which lost 0 bases and 9 bases, there was a span of 12 bases. The DNA for the CDR3 is TGCGCCAGCAGCTTGGCGGACAAATCGAGCTACACCTTC. As protein: CASSLADKSSYTF.